This TCR beta chain was sequenced in a study of blood T cell repertoires in COVID-19. Symptom resolution, clearance, or two negative PCRs marked the recovered donors of Cohort 3. The ends were cut back, 0 bases at V and 4 bases at J, with 10 bases in the middle. The CDR3 sequence is 16 residues long. The germline CDR1 and CDR2 sequences are KGHSH and LQKENI. Sequenced by immunoSEQ multiplex PCR; TCRdb stores in-frame clones only, minus some. The sample holds more than 300,000 clones, 70% to 90% seen once. The receptor was isolated from a woman between 18 and 29 years old who had recovered from COVID-19. The V gene is TRBV18, the J gene TRBJ2-6; D is perhaps TRBD1 (6 bases). The sample consisted of PBMCs or T cells enriched from blood (not recorded which). CDR3 region: CASSPPAGAGANVLTF. CDR3 bases: TGTGCCAGCTCACCACCGGCAGGGGCAGGGGCCAACGTCCTGACTTTC.